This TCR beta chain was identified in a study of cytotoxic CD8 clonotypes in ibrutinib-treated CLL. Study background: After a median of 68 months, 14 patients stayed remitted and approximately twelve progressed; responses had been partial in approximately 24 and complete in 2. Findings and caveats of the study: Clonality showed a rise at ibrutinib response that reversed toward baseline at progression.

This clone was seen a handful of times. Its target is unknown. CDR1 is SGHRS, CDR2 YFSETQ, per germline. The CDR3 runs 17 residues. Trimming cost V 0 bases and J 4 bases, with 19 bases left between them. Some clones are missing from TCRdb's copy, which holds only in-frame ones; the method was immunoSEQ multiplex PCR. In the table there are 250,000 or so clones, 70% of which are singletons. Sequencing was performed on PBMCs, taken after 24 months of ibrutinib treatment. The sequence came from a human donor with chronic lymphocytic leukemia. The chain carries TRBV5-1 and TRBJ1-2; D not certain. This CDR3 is CASSLGLFLRGSYGYTF. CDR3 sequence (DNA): TGCGCCAGCAGCTTGGGACTCTTTCTTCGAGGATCCTATGGCTACACCTTC.